This TCR beta chain was recovered during a study of human T cells and chemical hapten exposure. Turning to the study itself: Donors were sensitized with 2% DPC on the upper inner arm. Regarding the study as a whole: Controls formed significantly fewer large CDR3 similarity clusters than expanded TCRs did.

As to this clonotype: Antigen: not known.

Time point here: patch test 1, 2 weeks after DPC sensitization. Specified treatment: therapeutic diphenylcyclopropenone sensitization with weekly scalp DPC. CDR3 size: 13 residues. CDR1 is SGHTA and CDR2 is FQGNSA in the germline V gene. Trimming shortened V by 4 bases and J by 10 bases, and 14 bases separated the two germline ends. A single record per CDR3 protein comes from TCRdb applying MiXCR to the RACE reads. The sample contains around 380,000 distinct CDR3 sequences, roughly 4.8% of which appear only once. The chain joins TRBV7-2 to TRBJ2-1; D unclear. The starting material was whole blood, obtained in connection with sensitization to the hapten diphenylcyclopropenone (DPC). The TCR originated in a woman between 50 and 59 years old with alopecia areata. Some clones in this sample may be carry-over from other donors' samples. The CDR3 protein is CASSSTDHLEQFF. The CDR3 DNA sequence: TGTGCCAGCAGCTCCACAGACCACCTCGAGCAGTTCTTC.